This T cell receptor (beta chain) was sequenced during a study of blood T cells in healthy people across ages. Study-wide results and caveats: Researchers deemed the diversity estimates from one million T cells underestimates.

Trimming removed 2 bases from V and 0 bases from J, with 13 bases in between. CDR3 size: 16 residues. Germline lookup yields CDR1 PRHDT and CDR2 FYEKMQ (reference sequence). On this clonotype: Its cognate antigen is unknown.

The use of a sample-barcoded 5' primer and a J-beta primer mix characterized a second PCR of 7 to 11 cycles. MiXCR was run by TCRdb on the 5' RACE reads, yielding one entry per CDR3 protein. Of 800,000 to 950,000 distinct CDR3 sequences in the sample, almost 30% were seen once. The same sample was also used in a study of T cells of mothers and their children.

Specimen: blood. The sequence was obtained from a middle-aged woman in good health. The chain links TRBV13 to TRBJ2-5, with D perhaps given as TRBD1 or TRBD2 (5 bases each). This CDR3 is CASSLILEGNQETQYF. The CDR3 DNA sequence: TGTGCCAGCAGCTTAATCCTCGAGGGGAACCAAGAGACCCAGTACTTC.